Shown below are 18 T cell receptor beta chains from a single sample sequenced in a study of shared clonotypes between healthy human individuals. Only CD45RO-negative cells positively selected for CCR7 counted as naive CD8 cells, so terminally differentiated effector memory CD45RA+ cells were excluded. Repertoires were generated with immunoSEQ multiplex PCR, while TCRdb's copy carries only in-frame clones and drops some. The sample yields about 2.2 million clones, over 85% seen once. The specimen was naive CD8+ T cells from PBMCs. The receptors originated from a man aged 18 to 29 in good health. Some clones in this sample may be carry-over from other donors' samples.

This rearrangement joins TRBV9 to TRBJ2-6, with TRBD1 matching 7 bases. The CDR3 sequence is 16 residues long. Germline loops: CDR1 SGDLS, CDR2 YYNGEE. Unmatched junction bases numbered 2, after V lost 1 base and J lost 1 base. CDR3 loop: CASSVNRGSGANVLTF. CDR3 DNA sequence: TGTGCCAGCAGCGTAAACAGGGGATCTGGGGCCAACGTCCTGACTTTC.

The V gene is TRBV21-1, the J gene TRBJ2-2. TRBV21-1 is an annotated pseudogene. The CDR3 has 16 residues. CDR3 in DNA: TGTGCCAGCAGCAAAGTGGGACGCCTTATGGCCGGGGAGCTGTTTTTT. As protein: CASSKVGRLMAGELFF.

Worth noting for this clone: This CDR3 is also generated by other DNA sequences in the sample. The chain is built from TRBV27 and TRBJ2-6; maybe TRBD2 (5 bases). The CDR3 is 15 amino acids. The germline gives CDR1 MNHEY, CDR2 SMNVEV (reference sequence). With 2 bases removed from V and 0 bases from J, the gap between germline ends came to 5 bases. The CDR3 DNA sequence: TGTGCCAGCAGTTTACGGGACTCTGGGGCCAACGTCCTGACTTTC. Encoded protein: CASSLRDSGANVLTF.

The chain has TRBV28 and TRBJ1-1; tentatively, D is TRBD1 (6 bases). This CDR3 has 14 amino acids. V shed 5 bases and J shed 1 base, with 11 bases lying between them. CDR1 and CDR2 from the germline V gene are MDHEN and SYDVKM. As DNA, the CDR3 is TGTGCCAGCAGTAGACAGGCGACGAACACTGAAGCTTTCTTT. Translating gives CASSRQATNTEAFF.

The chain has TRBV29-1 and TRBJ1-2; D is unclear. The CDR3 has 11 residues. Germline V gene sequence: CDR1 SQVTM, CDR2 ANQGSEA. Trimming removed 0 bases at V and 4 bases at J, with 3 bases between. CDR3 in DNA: TGCAGCGTTGAAGAAACCTATGGCTACACCTTC. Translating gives CSVEETYGYTF.

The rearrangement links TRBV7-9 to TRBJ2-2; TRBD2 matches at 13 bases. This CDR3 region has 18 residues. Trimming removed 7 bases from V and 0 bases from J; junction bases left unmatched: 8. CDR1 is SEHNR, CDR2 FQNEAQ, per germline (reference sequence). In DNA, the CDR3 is TGTGCCAGCATCAAAGGACTAGCGGGAGACCCGAACACCGGGGAGCTGTTTTTT. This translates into CASIKGLAGDPNTGELFF.

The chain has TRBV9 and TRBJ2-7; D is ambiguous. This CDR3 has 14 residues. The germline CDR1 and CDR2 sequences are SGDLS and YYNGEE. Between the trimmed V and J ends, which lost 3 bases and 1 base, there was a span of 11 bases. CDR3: CASSAFSDSYEQYF. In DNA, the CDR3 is TGTGCCAGCAGCGCGTTCTCCGATTCCTACGAGCAGTACTTC.

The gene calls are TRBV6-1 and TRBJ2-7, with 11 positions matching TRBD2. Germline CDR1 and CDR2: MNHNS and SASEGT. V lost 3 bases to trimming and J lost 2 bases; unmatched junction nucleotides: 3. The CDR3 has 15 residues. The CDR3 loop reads CASSEIAGGPYEQYF. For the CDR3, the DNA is TGTGCCAGCAGTGAGATAGCGGGAGGGCCCTACGAGCAGTACTTC.

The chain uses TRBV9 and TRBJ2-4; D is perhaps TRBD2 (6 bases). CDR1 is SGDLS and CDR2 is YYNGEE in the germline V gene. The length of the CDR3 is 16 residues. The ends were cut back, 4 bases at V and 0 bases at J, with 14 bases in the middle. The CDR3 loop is CASSPRRSGAKNIQYF. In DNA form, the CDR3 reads TGTGCCAGCAGCCCCCGCCGTAGCGGAGCCAAAAACATTCAGTACTTC.

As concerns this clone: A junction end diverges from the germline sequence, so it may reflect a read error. CDR3 sequence (DNA): TGCAGCGCTGAAAATGGAGGTTCGCAACTAATCGAAGCTTTCTTT. It encodes CSAENGGSQLIEAFF. The chain combines TRBV29-1 with TRBJ1-1; D uncertain. There are 15 residues in the CDR3. Germline assignment: CDR1 SQVTM and CDR2 ANQGSEA.

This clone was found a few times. The CDR3 bases are TGTGCCAGCAGCTTCGCATGGACAGGGTTTGGCTACACCTTC. Residues: CASSFAWTGFGYTF. The chain couples TRBV7-9 to TRBJ1-2; 8 bases line up with TRBD1. The CDR3 loop spans 14 amino acids. V trimming: 3 bases; J trimming: 7 bases; junction bases outside the gene matches: 7. Germline V gene data show CDR1 as SEHNR and CDR2 as FQNEAQ (reference sequence).

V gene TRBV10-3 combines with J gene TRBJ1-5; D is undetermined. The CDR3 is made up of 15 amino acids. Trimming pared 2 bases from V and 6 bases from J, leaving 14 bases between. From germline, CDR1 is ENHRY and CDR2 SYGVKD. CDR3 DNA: TGTGCCATCAGTGAGGACCAAGGGTACGGTCAGCCCCAGCATTTT. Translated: CAISEDQGYGQPQHF.

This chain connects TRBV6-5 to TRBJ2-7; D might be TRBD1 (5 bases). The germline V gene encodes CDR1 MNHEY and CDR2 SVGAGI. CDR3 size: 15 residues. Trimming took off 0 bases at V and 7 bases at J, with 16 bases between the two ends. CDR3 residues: CASSYSNPGSGEQYF. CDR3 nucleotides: TGTGCCAGCAGTTACTCGAATCCAGGGTCCGGAGAGCAGTACTTC.

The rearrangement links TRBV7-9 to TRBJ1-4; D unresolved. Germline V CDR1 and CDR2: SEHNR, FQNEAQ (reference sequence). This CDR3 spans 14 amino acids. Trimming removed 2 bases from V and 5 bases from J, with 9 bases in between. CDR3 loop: CASSLIGKNEKLFF. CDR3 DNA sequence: TGTGCCAGCAGCTTAATAGGGAAGAATGAAAAACTGTTTTTT. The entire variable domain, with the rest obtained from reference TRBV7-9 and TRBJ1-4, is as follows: DTGVSQNPRHKITKRGQNVTFRCDPISEHNRLYWYRQTLGQGPEFLTYFQNEAQLEKSRLLSDRFSAERPKGSFSTLEIQRTEQGDSAMYLCASSLIGKNEKLFFGSGTQLSVL.

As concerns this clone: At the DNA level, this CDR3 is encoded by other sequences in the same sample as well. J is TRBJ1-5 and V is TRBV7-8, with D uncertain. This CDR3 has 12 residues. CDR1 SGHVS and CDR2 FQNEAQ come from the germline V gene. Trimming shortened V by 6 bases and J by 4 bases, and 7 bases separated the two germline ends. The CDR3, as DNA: TGTGCCAGCAGTGTCGGAAATCAGCCCCAGCATTTT. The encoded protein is CASSVGNQPQHF.

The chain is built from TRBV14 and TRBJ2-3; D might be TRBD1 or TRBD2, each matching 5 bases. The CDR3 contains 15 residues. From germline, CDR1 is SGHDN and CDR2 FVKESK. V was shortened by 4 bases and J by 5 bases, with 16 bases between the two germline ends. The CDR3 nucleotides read TGTGCCAGCAGCCCAATGGACACCGGGATAGATACGCAGTATTTT. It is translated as CASSPMDTGIDTQYF.

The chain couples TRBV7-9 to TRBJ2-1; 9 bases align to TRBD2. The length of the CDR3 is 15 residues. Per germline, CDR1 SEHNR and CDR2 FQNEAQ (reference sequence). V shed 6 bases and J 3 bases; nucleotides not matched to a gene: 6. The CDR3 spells CASRSSGTNYNEQFF. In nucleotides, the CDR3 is TGTGCCAGCAGGTCTAGCGGGACGAACTACAATGAGCAGTTCTTC.

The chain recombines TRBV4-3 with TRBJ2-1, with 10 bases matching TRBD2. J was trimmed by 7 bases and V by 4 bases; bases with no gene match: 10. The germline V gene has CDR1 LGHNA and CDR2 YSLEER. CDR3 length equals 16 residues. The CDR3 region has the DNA TGCGCCAGCAGCCCATTCGGACTAGCGGAGGCGAATGAGCAGTTCTTC. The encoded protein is CASSPFGLAEANEQFF.